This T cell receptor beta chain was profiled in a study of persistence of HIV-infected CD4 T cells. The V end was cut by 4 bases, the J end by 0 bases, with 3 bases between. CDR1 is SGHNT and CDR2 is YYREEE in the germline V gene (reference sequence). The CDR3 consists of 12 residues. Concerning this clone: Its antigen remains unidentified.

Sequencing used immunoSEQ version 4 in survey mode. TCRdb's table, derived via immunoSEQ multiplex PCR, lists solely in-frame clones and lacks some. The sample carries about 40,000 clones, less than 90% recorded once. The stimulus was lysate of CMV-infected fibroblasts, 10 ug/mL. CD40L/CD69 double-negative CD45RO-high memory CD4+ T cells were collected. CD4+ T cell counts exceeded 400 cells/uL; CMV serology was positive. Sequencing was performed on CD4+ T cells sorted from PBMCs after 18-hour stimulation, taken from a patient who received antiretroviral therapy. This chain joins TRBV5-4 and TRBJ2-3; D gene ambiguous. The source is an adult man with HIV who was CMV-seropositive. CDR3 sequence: CASSPSTDTQYF. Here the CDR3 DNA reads TGTGCCAGCAGCCCGAGCACAGATACGCAGTATTTT.